This T cell receptor beta chain was identified in a study of T-cell reconstitution after alpha-beta-depleted transplantation in children. General study results and limits: When one year had passed after transplant, most T-cell counts and diversity came from newly produced T cells.

The CDR3 has 15 amino acids. Germline-derived CDR1 and CDR2 are GTSNPN and SVGIG (reference sequence). The ends lost 4 bases at V and 5 bases at J; junction bases unmatched: 11. A note on this clonotype: Its antigen is undetermined.

Using unique molecular identifiers, the investigators prepared the TCRbeta library. TCRdb reanalysed the PCR reads using MiXCR and keeps one entry per CDR3 protein. Of 440,000 or so distinct CDR3 sequences detected, over 40% appear once; the ten largest clones hold roughly a quarter. The receptor's source is a girl aged 2 to 10 with aplastic anemia, due to receive a stem cell transplant. Here the sequenced sample was PBMCs, taken before TCRalphabeta/CD19-depleted stem cell transplant. This chain joins TRBV30 and TRBJ1-1; 9 nucleotides align to TRBD1. The CDR3 coding sequence is TGTGCCTGGACGGGACAGGGTATGGGGAGTACTGAAGCTTTCTTT. Its translation is CAWTGQGMGSTEAFF.